This T cell receptor beta chain was sequenced in a study of identical twins. This clonotype was observed a handful of times. TCRdb recomputed calls from the 5' RACE reads with MiXCR, one row per CDR3 protein. Of about 260,000 distinct CDR3 sequences detected, 5.5% to 7% appear once; the ten largest clones hold roughly 3.9%. The CDR3 contains 16 residues. V trimming: 6 bases; J trimming: 1 base; junction bases outside the gene matches: 7. The germline gives CDR1 SNHLY, CDR2 FYNNEI. This sample also appeared in a second study, on yellow fever vaccine responses in identical twins.

Sequenced: memory (CD45RO+) T cells sorted from blood. This rearrangement joins TRBV2 to TRBJ2-2; 8 bases fit TRBD1. The clonotype originates from a woman younger than 30 in good health. The CDR3 loop reads CASSLTGTGNTGELFF. The CDR3 DNA sequence: TGTGCCAGCAGCCTGACCGGGACAGGGAACACCGGGGAGCTGTTTTTT.